A few counts support the clone carrying this TCR beta chain. The antigen is not known. This entry belongs to a study of cytomegalovirus exposure and HLA in healthy donors. Study-wide background: Earlier work reported approximately 100 million unique TCR beta sequences from about 200 million T cells. Study observations and caveats: Some V segments, TRBV6-2 and TRBV6-3 among them, were indistinguishable and were therefore excluded. Sequences of the TCR beta chain were said to predict the HLA-A and HLA-B alleles of most subjects accurately.

V was clipped by 4 bases and J by 6 bases; unmatched bases: 5. The CDR3 spans 16 residues. Germline V gene sequence: CDR1 SGHDT, CDR2 YYEEEE. There were likely unrecorded immune exposures, though donors were nominally healthy when sampled. In the PCR, 60 Vbeta and 13 Jbeta primers were used. Assay used: immunoSEQ multiplex PCR; TCRdb lists only in-frame clones, some missing. The repertoire has 150,000 to 200,000 clones, roughly 13% of them found once; the top ten carry more than 7%. Material: PBMCs. The TCR sequence derives from a man aged 45 to 65 in good health and CMV-seropositive. The chain carries TRBV5-6 and TRBJ2-1, with 15 bases fitting TRBD2. The DNA of the CDR3 is TGTGCCAGCAGCCATCGGACTAGCGGGGGGGCCAATGAGCAGTTCTTC. Translating gives CASSHRTSGGANEQFF.